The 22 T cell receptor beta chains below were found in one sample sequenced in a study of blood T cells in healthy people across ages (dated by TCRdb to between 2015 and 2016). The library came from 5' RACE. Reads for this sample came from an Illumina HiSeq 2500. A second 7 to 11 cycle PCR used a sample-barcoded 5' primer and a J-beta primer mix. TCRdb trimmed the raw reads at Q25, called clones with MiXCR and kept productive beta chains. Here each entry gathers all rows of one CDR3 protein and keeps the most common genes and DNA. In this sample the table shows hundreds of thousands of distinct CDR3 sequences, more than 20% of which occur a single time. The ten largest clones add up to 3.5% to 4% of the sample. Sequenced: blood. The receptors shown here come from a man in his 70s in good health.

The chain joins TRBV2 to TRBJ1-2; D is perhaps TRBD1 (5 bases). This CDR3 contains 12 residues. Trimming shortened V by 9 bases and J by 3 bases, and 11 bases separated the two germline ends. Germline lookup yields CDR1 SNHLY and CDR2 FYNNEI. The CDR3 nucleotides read TGTGCCAGTCAGGGATTAGACTATGGCTACACCTTC. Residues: CASQGLDYGYTF.

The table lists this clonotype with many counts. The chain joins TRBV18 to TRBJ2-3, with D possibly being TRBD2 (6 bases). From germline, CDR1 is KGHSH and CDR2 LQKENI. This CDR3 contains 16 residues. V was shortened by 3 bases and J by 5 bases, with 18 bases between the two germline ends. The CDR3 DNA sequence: TGTGCCAGCTCACCCGACCGGGGAGGAGGGGAAGATACGCAGTATTTT. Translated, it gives CASSPDRGGGEDTQYF.

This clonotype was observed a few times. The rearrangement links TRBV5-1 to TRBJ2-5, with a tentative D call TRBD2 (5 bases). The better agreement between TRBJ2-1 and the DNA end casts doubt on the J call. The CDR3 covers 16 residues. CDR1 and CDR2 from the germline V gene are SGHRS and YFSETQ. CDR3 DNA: TGCGCCAGCAGCTTGAACCCCGAGGGCCTCTACAATGAGCAGTTCTTC. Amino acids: CASSLNPEGLYNEQFF.

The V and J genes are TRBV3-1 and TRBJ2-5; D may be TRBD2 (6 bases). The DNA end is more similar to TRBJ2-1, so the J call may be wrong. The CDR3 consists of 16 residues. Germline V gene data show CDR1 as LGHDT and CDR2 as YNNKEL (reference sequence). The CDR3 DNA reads TGTGCCAGCAGCCAAGAGACGGTAGCGGCTTACAATGAGCAGTTCTTC. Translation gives CASSQETVAAYNEQFF.

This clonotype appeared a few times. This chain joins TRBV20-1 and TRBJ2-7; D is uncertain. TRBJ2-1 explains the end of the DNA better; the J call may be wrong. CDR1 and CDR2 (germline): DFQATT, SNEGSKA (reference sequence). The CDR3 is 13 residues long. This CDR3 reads CSARDGRPNEQFF. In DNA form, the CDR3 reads TGCAGTGCTAGAGATGGGCGGCCCAATGAGCAGTTCTTC.

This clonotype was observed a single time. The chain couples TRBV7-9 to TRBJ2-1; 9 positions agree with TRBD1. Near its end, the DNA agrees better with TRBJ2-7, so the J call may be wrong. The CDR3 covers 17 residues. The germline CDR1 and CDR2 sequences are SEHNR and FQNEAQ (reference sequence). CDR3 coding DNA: TGTGCCAGCAGCTTAGCGGGAACAGGGGGCGTTACCTACGAGCAGTACTTC. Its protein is CASSLAGTGGVTYEQYF.

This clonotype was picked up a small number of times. DNA for the CDR3: TGCAGCGGTGGGGAGGCAGGGAAGAACACCGGGGAGCTGTTTTTT. This codes for CSGGEAGKNTGELFF. The rearrangement joins TRBV29-1 to TRBJ2-2; possible D gene TRBD2, 6 bases. V was clipped by 7 bases and J by 1 base, with 16 bases between them. Germline V gene data show CDR1 as SQVTM and CDR2 as ANQGSEA. This CDR3 has 15 amino acids.

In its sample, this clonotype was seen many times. CDR3 coding DNA: TGTGCCAGCAGCTCAAGGGGGGCAGGGGCCAACGTCCTGACTTTC. Translation: CASSSRGAGANVLTF. This chain connects TRBV3-1 to TRBJ2-6, with D perhaps assigned TRBD1 or TRBD2 (6 bases each). The CDR3 length is 15 residues. Germline CDR1 LGHDT, CDR2 YNNKEL (reference sequence). V lost 5 bases and J lost 4, with 12 bases in between.

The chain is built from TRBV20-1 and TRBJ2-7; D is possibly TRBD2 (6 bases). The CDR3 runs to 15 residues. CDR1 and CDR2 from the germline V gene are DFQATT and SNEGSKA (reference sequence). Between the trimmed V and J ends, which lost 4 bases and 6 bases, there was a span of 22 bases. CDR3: CSANLLIRDSTEQYF. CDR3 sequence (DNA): TGCAGTGCTAATCTCTTAATAAGGGACTCAACCGAGCAGTACTTC.

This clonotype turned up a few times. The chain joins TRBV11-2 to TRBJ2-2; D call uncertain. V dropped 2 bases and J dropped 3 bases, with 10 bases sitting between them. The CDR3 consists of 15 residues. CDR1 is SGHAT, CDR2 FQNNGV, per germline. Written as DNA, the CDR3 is TGTGCCAGCAGCTTACGTGGGTACTACACCGGGGAGCTGTTTTTT. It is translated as CASSLRGYYTGELFF.

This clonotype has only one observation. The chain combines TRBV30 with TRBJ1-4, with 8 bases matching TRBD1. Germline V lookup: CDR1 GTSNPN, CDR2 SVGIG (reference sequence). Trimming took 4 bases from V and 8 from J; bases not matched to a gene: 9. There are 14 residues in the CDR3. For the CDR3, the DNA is TGTGCCTGGACGACAGGGGCCGCTGGGGAAAAACTGTTTTTT. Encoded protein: CAWTTGAAGEKLFF. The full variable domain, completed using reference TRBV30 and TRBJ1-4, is SQTIHQWPATLVQPVGSPLSLECTVEGTSNPNLYWYRQAAGRGLQLLFYSVGIGQISSEVPQNLSASRPQDRQFILSSKKLLLSDSGFYLCAWTTGAAGEKLFFGSGTQLSVL.

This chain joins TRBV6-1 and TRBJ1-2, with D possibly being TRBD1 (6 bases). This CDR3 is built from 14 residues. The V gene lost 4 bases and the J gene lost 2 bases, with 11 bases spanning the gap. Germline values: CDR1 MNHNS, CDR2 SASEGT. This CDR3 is CASSGDNWNYGYTF. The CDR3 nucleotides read TGTGCCAGCAGTGGGGACAATTGGAACTATGGCTACACCTTC.

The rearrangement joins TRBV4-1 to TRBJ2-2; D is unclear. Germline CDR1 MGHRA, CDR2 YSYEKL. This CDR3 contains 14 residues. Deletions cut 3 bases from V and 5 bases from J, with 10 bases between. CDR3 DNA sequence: TGCGCCAGCAGCCATGGAGACGTGACCGGGGAGCTGTTTTTT. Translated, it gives CASSHGDVTGELFF.

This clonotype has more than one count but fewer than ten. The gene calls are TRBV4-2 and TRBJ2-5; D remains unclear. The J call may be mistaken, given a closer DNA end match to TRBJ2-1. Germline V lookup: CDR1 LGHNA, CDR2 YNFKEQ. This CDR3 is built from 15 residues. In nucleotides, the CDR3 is TGTGCCAGCAGCCAAGAGGTTACCGCTTACAATGAGCAGTTCTTC. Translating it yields CASSQEVTAYNEQFF.

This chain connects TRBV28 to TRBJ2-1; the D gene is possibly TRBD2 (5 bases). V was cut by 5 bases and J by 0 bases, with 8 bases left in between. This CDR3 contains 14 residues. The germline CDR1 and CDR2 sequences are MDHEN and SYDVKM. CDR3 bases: TGTGCCAGCAGTAATAGCGACTCCTACAATGAGCAGTTCTTC. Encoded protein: CASSNSDSYNEQFF. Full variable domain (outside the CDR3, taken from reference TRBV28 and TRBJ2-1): DVKVTQSSRYLVKRTGEKVFLECVQDMDHENMFWYRQDPGLGLRLIYFSYDVKMKEKGDIPEGYSVSREKKERFSLILESASTNQTSMYLCASSNSDSYNEQFFGPGTRLTVL.

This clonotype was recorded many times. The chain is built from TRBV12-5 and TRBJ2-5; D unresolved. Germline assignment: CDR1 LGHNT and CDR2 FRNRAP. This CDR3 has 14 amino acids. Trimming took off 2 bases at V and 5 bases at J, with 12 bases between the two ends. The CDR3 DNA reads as TGTGCTAGTGGTTTGTCGGCCCTCGCGGAGACCCAGTACTTC. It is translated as CASGLSALAETQYF.

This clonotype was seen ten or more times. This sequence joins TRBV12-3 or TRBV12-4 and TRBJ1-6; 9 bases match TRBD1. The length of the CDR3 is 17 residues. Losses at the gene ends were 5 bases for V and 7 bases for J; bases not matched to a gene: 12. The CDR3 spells CASSQRRGTGRNSPLHF. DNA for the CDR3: TGTGCCAGCAGTCAACGTAGGGGGACAGGGCGGAATTCACCCCTCCACTTT.

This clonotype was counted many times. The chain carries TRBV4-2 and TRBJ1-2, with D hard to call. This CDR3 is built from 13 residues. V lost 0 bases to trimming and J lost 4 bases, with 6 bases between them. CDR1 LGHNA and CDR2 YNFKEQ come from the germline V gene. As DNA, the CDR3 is TGTGCCAGCAGCCAAGAGACTGGCTATGGCTACACCTTC. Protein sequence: CASSQETGYGYTF.

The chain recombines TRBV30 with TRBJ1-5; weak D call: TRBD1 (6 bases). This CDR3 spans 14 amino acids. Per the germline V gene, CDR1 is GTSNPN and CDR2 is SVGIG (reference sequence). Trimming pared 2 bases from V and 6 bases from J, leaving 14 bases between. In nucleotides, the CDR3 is TGTGCCTGGAGTACGGGGGCATGGAGTCAGCCCCAGCATTTT. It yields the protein CAWSTGAWSQPQHF.

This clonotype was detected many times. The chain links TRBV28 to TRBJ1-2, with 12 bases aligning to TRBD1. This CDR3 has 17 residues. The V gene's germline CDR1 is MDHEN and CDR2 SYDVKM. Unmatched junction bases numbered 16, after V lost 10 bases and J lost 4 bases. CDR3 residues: CATLPPGTGGSTYGYTF. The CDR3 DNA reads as TGTGCCACCCTTCCCCCGGGGACAGGGGGCTCCACCTATGGCTACACCTTC.

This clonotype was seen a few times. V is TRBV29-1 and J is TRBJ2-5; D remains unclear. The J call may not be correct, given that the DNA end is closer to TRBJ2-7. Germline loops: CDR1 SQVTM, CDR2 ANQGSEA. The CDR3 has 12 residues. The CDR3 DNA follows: TGCAGCGTTGAAGATAGCAGGTACGAGCAGTACTTC. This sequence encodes CSVEDSRYEQYF.

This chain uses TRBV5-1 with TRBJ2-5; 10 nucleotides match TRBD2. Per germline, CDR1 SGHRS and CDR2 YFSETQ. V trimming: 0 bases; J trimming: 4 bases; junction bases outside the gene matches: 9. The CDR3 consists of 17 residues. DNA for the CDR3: TGCGCCAGCAGCTTGGGGGCTAGCGGGAGTATTGCAGAGACCCAGTACTTC. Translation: CASSLGASGSIAETQYF.